These T cell receptor beta chains were read from a single sample in a study of blood T cell repertoires in COVID-19. Only in-frame clones appear in the TCRdb table, and some are missing; sequencing was by immunoSEQ multiplex PCR. The sample records roughly 400,000 clones, roughly 88% being singletons. Sequencing was carried out using PBMCs or T cells enriched from blood (not recorded which). The receptor source for this set is a woman younger than 30 who had been exposed to COVID-19. Each CDR3 is given with its conserved first and last residue. Each record gives: V gene, D gene, J gene, CDR3 protein. The D gene is left open where the match is weak.

v_call: TRBV30
d_call: TRBD1
j_call: TRBJ1-1
cdr3_aa: CAWDPGQGATEAFF

v_call: TRBV25-1
d_call: TRBD2
j_call: TRBJ2-5
cdr3_aa: CASSESGTGGLAEETQYF

v_call: TRBV6-4
d_call: .
j_call: TRBJ2-2
cdr3_aa: CASSSLSEETGELFF

v_call: TRBV29-1
d_call: .
j_call: TRBJ2-7
cdr3_aa: CSVVDLSSSYEQYF

v_call: TRBV18
d_call: TRBD1
j_call: TRBJ2-1
cdr3_aa: CASSPLPTGPQGTEFF

v_call: TRBV7-2
d_call: .
j_call: TRBJ1-2
cdr3_aa: CASSLFQGYDYTF

v_call: TRBV6-5
d_call: .
j_call: TRBJ2-7
cdr3_aa: CASIGAASSYEQYF

v_call: TRBV5-1
d_call: TRBD2
j_call: TRBJ2-2
cdr3_aa: CASSSPTSGRADTGELFF

v_call: TRBV28
d_call: TRBD1
j_call: TRBJ2-2
cdr3_aa: CASSSPGGPNTGELFF

v_call: TRBV7-9
d_call: .
j_call: TRBJ2-7
cdr3_aa: CASSGGRAGVSYEQYF

v_call: TRBV6-4
d_call: TRBD2
j_call: TRBJ2-3
cdr3_aa: CASSALASSTDTQYF

v_call: TRBV7-9
d_call: TRBD1
j_call: TRBJ1-3
cdr3_aa: CASSVGRTGKNGNTIYF

v_call: TRBV29-1
d_call: TRBD1
j_call: TRBJ2-7
cdr3_aa: CSVVGVYPGQGGDEQYF

v_call: TRBV5-1
d_call: .
j_call: TRBJ1-4
cdr3_aa: CASSLGGPNEKLFF

v_call: TRBV6-1
d_call: .
j_call: TRBJ2-7
cdr3_aa: CASSEPGEEQYF

v_call: TRBV11-3
d_call: .
j_call: TRBJ1-1
cdr3_aa: CASSRNSGVSEAFF

v_call: TRBV28
d_call: .
j_call: TRBJ2-3
cdr3_aa: CASTGGVGGTQYF

v_call: TRBV9
d_call: TRBD2
j_call: TRBJ2-3
cdr3_aa: CASSVAEGLAGRLDTQYF

v_call: TRBV27
d_call: .
j_call: TRBJ2-7
cdr3_aa: CASSFLGGPYEQYF

v_call: TRBV2
d_call: .
j_call: TRBJ1-5
cdr3_aa: CASSVSQSNQPQHF

v_call: TRBV5-4
d_call: TRBD2
j_call: TRBJ2-3
cdr3_aa: CASSPVGGAGTDTQYF

v_call: TRBV20-1
d_call: TRBD2
j_call: TRBJ2-5
cdr3_aa: CSASSLAGDQETQYF

v_call: TRBV5-1
d_call: .
j_call: TRBJ1-3
cdr3_aa: CASSSSTGFSGNTIYF

v_call: TRBV29-1
d_call: TRBD1
j_call: TRBJ1-1
cdr3_aa: CSVCRDRGNEAFF

v_call: TRBV7-6
d_call: TRBD1
j_call: TRBJ2-7
cdr3_aa: CASSRTKGTGSTYEQYF

v_call: TRBV11-2
d_call: TRBD1
j_call: TRBJ1-2
cdr3_aa: CASSLSSGGAGGYTF

v_call: TRBV5-4
d_call: .
j_call: TRBJ1-4
cdr3_aa: CASSLDGRILSPNEKLFF